A single sample gave rise to the 6 T cell receptor beta chains below, sequenced in a study of T-cell reconstitution after alpha-beta-depleted transplantation in children. During its preparation, the TCRbeta library received unique molecular identifiers. From the PCR reads, TCRdb called clonotypes with MiXCR, one entry per CDR3 protein. The data contain about 360,000 distinct CDR3 sequences, roughly 14% of them singletons. Sequences were derived from PBMCs, sampled from the stem cell graft. These receptors were collected from a human donor who donated a stem cell graft to a child with Fanconi anemia.

The V gene is TRBV20-1, the J gene TRBJ2-6, with a weak D call TRBD2 (5 bases). The germline CDR1 and CDR2 sequences are DFQATT and SNEGSKA (reference sequence). This CDR3 spans 16 amino acids. Trimming shortened V by 2 bases and J by 0 bases, and 11 bases separated the two germline ends. CDR3 in DNA: TGCAGTGCTAGAATGCAGAGCGGCTCTGGGGCCAACGTCCTGACTTTC. Translation: CSARMQSGSGANVLTF.

The chain carries TRBV6-5 and TRBJ2-5; 8 bases are a match to TRBD1. The CDR3 has 15 residues. Trimming took 2 bases from V and 5 from J; bases not matched to a gene: 7. The germline V gene has CDR1 MNHEY and CDR2 SVGAGI. As DNA, the CDR3 is TGTGCCAGCAGTTACCTAGGACAGGGTCCTGAGACCCAGTACTTC. As protein: CASSYLGQGPETQYF.

This clonotype was seen ten or more times. The chain carries TRBV29-1 and TRBJ2-7, with 10 positions matching TRBD1. This CDR3 has 13 amino acids. The V segment lost 6 bases and the J segment 3 bases; nucleotides outside the gene matches: 5. The germline gives CDR1 SQVTM, CDR2 ANQGSEA. CDR3 loop: CSVGQGIFYEQYF. The CDR3 DNA sequence: TGCAGCGTGGGACAGGGGATTTTCTACGAGCAGTACTTC.

This clonotype was counted only a few times. The chain employs TRBV28 and TRBJ2-3, with 10 bases that match TRBD2. The CDR3 spans 18 residues. V trimming: 3 bases; J trimming: 1 base; junction bases outside the gene matches: 10. Germline V gene sequence: CDR1 MDHEN, CDR2 SYDVKM. The CDR3, as DNA: TGTGCCAGCAGTTTTCGCATTTCTAGCGGGGGAGGCACAGATACGCAGTATTTT. It specifies CASSFRISSGGGTDTQYF. The variable domain in full, completed from reference TRBV28 and TRBJ2-3, reads DVKVTQSSRYLVKRTGEKVFLECVQDMDHENMFWYRQDPGLGLRLIYFSYDVKMKEKGDIPEGYSVSREKKERFSLILESASTNQTSMYLCASSFRISSGGGTDTQYFGPGTRLTVL.

The CDR3 is CASTPIGEETQYF. The CDR3 nucleotides read TGTGCCAGCACCCCCATCGGGGAAGAGACCCAGTACTTC. This chain connects TRBV7-9 to TRBJ2-5, with a tentative D call TRBD2 (5 bases). CDR1 SEHNR and CDR2 FQNEAQ come from the germline V gene (reference sequence). Trimming took 7 bases from V and 3 from J, leaving 12 bases between them. The CDR3 has 13 residues.

This clonotype was observed a few times. The chain combines TRBV3-1 with TRBJ1-1, with D uncertain. Germline V CDR1 and CDR2: LGHDT, YNNKEL (reference sequence). There are 12 residues in the CDR3. Between the trimmed V and J ends, which lost 2 bases and 3 bases, there was a span of 4 bases. CDR3 in amino acids: CASSQRYTEAFF. In nucleotides, the CDR3 is TGTGCCAGCAGCCAACGCTACACTGAAGCTTTCTTT.